The rows below give T cell receptor beta chains drawn from one sample of a study of T cells in Graves' hyperthyroidism and ophthalmopathy. Each CDR3 protein gets one entry after TCRdb re-called the multiplex PCR reads with MiXCR. The table has under 700,000 distinct CDR3 sequences, around 42% seen once. Material for sequencing was peripheral blood or thyroid tissue (not recorded which). The receptors stem from a woman under 30 with Graves' hyperthyroidism. Both conserved end residues are part of each CDR3. The D gene is left open where the match is weak. Rows give clone size only sometimes, using once, few, many, or a class for an expanded clone.

V	J	D	size	DNA	CDR3
TRBV7-9	TRBJ2-7	-	-	TGTGCCAGCAGCCACCGGGCCAAATCATACGAGCAGTACTTC	CASSHRAKSYEQYF
TRBV2	TRBJ1-1	-	-	TGTGCCAGCACCGAACAGGAGATGAACACTGAAGCTTTCTTT	CASTEQEMNTEAFF
TRBV24-1	TRBJ2-7	TRBD2	few	TGTGCCACCAGTGTAGGTACACTAGCGGGAGATTCCTACGAGCAGTACTTC	CATSVGTLAGDSYEQYF
TRBV2	TRBJ1-2	TRBD1	-	TGTGCCTGCAGCTCGGACAGGGGCTTGTATGGCTACACCTTC	CACSSDRGLYGYTF
TRBV15	TRBJ2-2	-	-	TGTGCCACCAGCAGTTACAGGGACACCGGGGAGCTGTTTTTT	CATSSYRDTGELFF
TRBV10-3	TRBJ1-4	TRBD1	-	TGTGCCAGCAGCCGACAGGGAGGGGATTCGCCTAATGAAAAACTGTTTTTT	CASSRQGGDSPNEKLFF
TRBV7-2	TRBJ2-3	TRBD2	-	TGTGCCAGCCCACTAGCGGGAGGTGGAGATACGCAGTATTTT	CASPLAGGGDTQYF
TRBV24-1	TRBJ2-6	TRBD1	many	TGTGCCACCAGTGTGGGTCAGGGGGCTGGGGCCAACGTCCTGACTTTC	CATSVGQGAGANVLTF
TRBV24-1	TRBJ1-1	TRBD1	-	TGCGCCAGCAGCCGGAGGGGACAGGGAGGGTCTGAAGCTTTCTTT	CASSRRGQGGSEAFF
TRBV24-1	TRBJ2-5	TRBD1	many	TGTGCCACCGGGGGGACAGGCGCGATGATGGAGACCCAGTACTTC	CATGGTGAMMETQYF
TRBV7-9	TRBJ2-7	-	-	TGTGCCAGCAGCACCACAGGGACAAGCTCCTACGAGCAGTACTTC	CASSTTGTSSYEQYF
TRBV10-3	TRBJ1-1	-	many	TGTGCCATCAATCGCGACCGGGGAGGAAACACTGAAGCTTTCTTT	CAINRDRGGNTEAFF
TRBV12-3/TRBV12-4	TRBJ1-2	-	many	TGTGCCAGCAGTTTTATTGGCAGCCATGGCTACACCTTC	CASSFIGSHGYTF
TRBV12-3/TRBV12-4	TRBJ1-4	-	-	TGTGCCAGCAGTTTGCTGGAGAGGGAAAAACTGTTTTTT	CASSLLEREKLFF
TRBV7-9	TRBJ2-7	TRBD2	-	TGTGCCAGCGGCAATCCGGGACTACCGTACGAGCAGTACTTC	CASGNPGLPYEQYF
TRBV2	TRBJ1-5	-	many	TGTGCCAGCAGGGGGCCGAGCGCCAATCAGCCCCAGCATTTT	CASRGPSANQPQHF
TRBV19	TRBJ1-1	-	few	TGTGCCAGTAGTACATTGGGATTCACTGAAGCTTTCTTT	CASSTLGFTEAFF
TRBV15	TRBJ2-1	TRBD2	-	TGTGCCACGGGAAGCGGGAGGGGAGTTGAGCAGTTCTTC	CATGSGRGVEQFF
TRBV29-1	TRBJ2-5	TRBD2	many	TGCAGCGTTGAAAGGACTAGCGGGAGGATCCAAGAGACCCAGTACTTC	CSVERTSGRIQETQYF
TRBV20-1	TRBJ2-7	TRBD1	few	TGCAGTGCTACGGGTGTCGACAGGGCAACCTACGAGCAGTACTTC	CSATGVDRATYEQYF
TRBV5-1	TRBJ1-5	-	many	TGCGCCAGCAGCTTGGGGGGAGCTAATCAGCCCCAGCATTTT	CASSLGGANQPQHF
TRBV20-1	TRBJ1-5	TRBD1	-	TGCAGTGCTGGAGTCAACAGGGGAGGTCAGCCCCAGCATTTT	CSAGVNRGGQPQHF
TRBV29-1	TRBJ2-3	-	many	TGCAGCGTTGAGTGGAGCACAGATACGCAGTATTTT	CSVEWSTDTQYF
TRBV15	TRBJ1-2	TRBD1	-	TGTGCCACCAGCAGACCTCAGGGGGCGACGGAAGGCTACACCTTC	CATSRPQGATEGYTF
TRBV7-2	TRBJ1-2	-	few	TGTGCCAGCAGCCCGGCCTGGCGTAACTATGGCTACACCTTC	CASSPAWRNYGYTF
TRBV29-1	TRBJ1-2	TRBD1	-	TGCAGCGTTCCGACAGGGAATTCGCATGGCTACACCTTC	CSVPTGNSHGYTF
TRBV19	TRBJ1-6	-	few	TGTGCCAGTAGAGTCCAGGGGAACTATTCACCCCTCCACTTT	CASRVQGNYSPLHF
TRBV7-6	TRBJ2-5	-	few	TGTGCCAGCAGCAAGGACCCTGGTCCAGAGACCCAGTACTTC	CASSKDPGPETQYF
TRBV2	TRBJ2-7	TRBD1	-	TGTGCCAGCAAGGACAGGGAAAACTACGAGCAGTACTTC	CASKDRENYEQYF
TRBV7-2	TRBJ2-5	-	-	TGTGCCGGCAGCCAACTGGGTCGGACCTACCAAGAGACCCAGTACTTC	CAGSQLGRTYQETQYF
TRBV7-3	TRBJ1-1	TRBD1	-	TGCGCCAGCAGCCCTCGACAGGGGGAGGACACTGAAGCTTTCTTT	CASSPRQGEDTEAFF
TRBV11-2	TRBJ1-6	-	few	TGTGCCAGCCTAAATCGGGAGGGCGAGAATTCACCCCTCCACTTT	CASLNREGENSPLHF
TRBV2	TRBJ1-3	-	many	TGTGCCAGCAGCGCCGGGACGCGAGGAAACACCATATATTTT	CASSAGTRGNTIYF
TRBV29-1	TRBJ2-3	-	-	TGCAGCAGCGTTGATAGCTTCACAGATACGCAGTATTTT	CSSVDSFTDTQYF
TRBV20-1	TRBJ1-2	-	-	TGCAGTGCTAGAGACAACTCAGGGTCAAACTATGGCTACACCTTC	CSARDNSGSNYGYTF
TRBV10-3	TRBJ1-6	TRBD1	-	TGTGCCAGCAGTGAAGATGCCAGGGGGGCTTCACCCCTCCACTTT	CASSEDARGASPLHF
TRBV2	TRBJ2-6	-	-	TGTGCCAGCAGGGGGGGTTCCTCTGGGGCCAACGTCCTGACTTTC	CASRGGSSGANVLTF
TRBV20-1	TRBJ1-3	-	-	TGCAGTGCTAGAGATCCCGTCTCTGGAAACACCATATATTTT	CSARDPVSGNTIYF
TRBV25-1	TRBJ1-2	-	-	TGTGCCAGCAGTGAAGGCGGGTGGAAATATGGCTACACCTTC	CASSEGGWKYGYTF
TRBV7-9	TRBJ2-7	-	-	TGTGCCAGCAGCTTCCTCGACCTCTACGAGCAGTACTTC	CASSFLDLYEQYF
TRBV2	TRBJ1-2	-	few	TGTGCCAGCAGGCGACAGCCAGCTAACTATGGCTACACCTTC	CASRRQPANYGYTF
TRBV20-1	TRBJ1-1	-	-	TGCAGTGCTGAGGGGGAGGGCGGGGCTGAAGCTTTCTTT	CSAEGEGGAEAFF
TRBV10-3	TRBJ2-2	TRBD1	-	TGTGCCATCAGTTGGGACAGCAGCACCGGGGAGCTGTTTTTT	CAISWDSSTGELFF
TRBV7-9	TRBJ1-1	TRBD1	-	TGTGCCAGCAGCTTCATTCAGGGGGCTGAAGCTTTCTTT	CASSFIQGAEAFF